This TCR beta chain was documented in a study of cytotoxic CD8 clonotypes in ibrutinib-treated CLL. Only in-frame clones appear in the TCRdb table, and some are missing; sequencing was by immunoSEQ multiplex PCR. The table has under 300,000 clones, roughly 70% seen once. The CDR3 consists of 15 residues. The specimen comprised PBMCs, sampled after 24 months of ibrutinib treatment. The V call is TRBV7-5, the J call TRBJ2-2; TRBD1, the table's D call, was not compared with the DNA. TRBV7-5 is shown as a pseudogene. The receptor's source is a human donor with chronic lymphocytic leukemia. In DNA, the CDR3 is TGTGCCAGAAGCTTAGGACAGGGGTCCACCGGGGAGCTGTTTTTT. It translates to CARSLGQGSTGELFF.